The 17 T cell receptor beta chains below all came from one sample that was sequenced in a study of T-cell reconstitution after alpha-beta-depleted transplantation in children. As it was prepared, the TCRbeta library received unique molecular identifiers. TCRdb re-analysed the PCR reads in MiXCR, keeping a single row per CDR3 protein. This table holds some 490,000 distinct CDR3 sequences, around 12% found once. Sample: PBMCs from the stem cell graft donor, taken from the stem cell graft. Receptors originate from a human donor who donated a stem cell graft to a child with combined immunodeficiency.

This clonotype was seen more than once but under ten times. This chain uses TRBV13 with TRBJ2-7; 12 bases agree with TRBD1. The trim removed 5 bases at V and 4 bases at J, leaving 15 bases unmatched. CDR3 length: 18 residues. CDR1 PRHDT and CDR2 FYEKMQ come from the germline V gene (reference sequence). This CDR3 reads CASSHGPGQGAEIYEQYF. CDR3 nucleotides: TGTGCCAGCAGCCACGGTCCGGGACAGGGGGCCGAAATATACGAGCAGTACTTC.

This chain links TRBV20-1 with TRBJ2-3; possibly TRBD2 for D (5 bases). This CDR3 is built from 13 residues. CDR1 and CDR2 from the germline V gene are DFQATT and SNEGSKA (reference sequence). Deletions cut 6 bases from V and 7 bases from J, with 17 bases between. The CDR3 coding sequence is TGCAGTGCCGACAACGCGGGCGGTTATACGCAGTATTTT. It is translated as CSADNAGGYTQYF.

The chain combines TRBV21-1 with TRBJ1-6. TRBV21-1 is designated a pseudogene. The CDR3 consists of 15 residues. The CDR3 loop is CASSMKGSYNSPLHF. The CDR3 region has the DNA TGTGCCAGCAGCATGAAGGGCTCCTATAATTCACCCCTCCACTTT.

A few counts support this clonotype. This chain connects TRBV9 to TRBJ1-4; no firm D call. This CDR3 spans 15 amino acids. The V end was cut by 4 bases, the J end by 8 bases, with 18 bases between. Looked up from germline, CDR1 is SGDLS and CDR2 is YYNGEE. CDR3 in amino acids: CASSPLGEVSEKLFF. CDR3 DNA: TGTGCCAGCAGCCCCCTGGGAGAAGTCTCGGAAAAACTGTTTTTT.

This clonotype was found a few times. The chain couples TRBV5-5 to TRBJ2-7; 12 bases agree with TRBD2. The germline gives CDR1 SGHKS, CDR2 YYEKEE (reference sequence). The CDR3 is 17 amino acids. Unmatched junction bases numbered 7, after V lost 0 bases and J lost 3 bases. The CDR3 DNA follows: TGTGCCAGCAGCTTGGGACTAGCGGGAGACCCTTACTACGAGCAGTACTTC. This gives the protein CASSLGLAGDPYYEQYF.

DNA for the CDR3: TGTGCCAGCAGTTTCCAGGGGGCGGGCGATACGCAGTATTTT. The encoded protein is CASSFQGAGDTQYF. The chain links TRBV12-3 or TRBV12-4 to TRBJ2-3; TRBD1 matches 8 bases. The CDR3 sequence is 14 residues long. The V gene end was trimmed by 3 bases and the J gene end by 6 bases; junction bases not matched to a gene: 5.

This clonotype was recorded a few times. The chain combines TRBV20-1 with TRBJ2-7; 7 bases are a match to TRBD1. Germline assignment: CDR1 DFQATT and CDR2 SNEGSKA (reference sequence). Trimming removed 1 base from V and 4 bases from J; junction bases left unmatched: 13. This CDR3 is built from 16 residues. The DNA of the CDR3 is TGCAGTGCTAGAGCTCCCGACAGGGTCGCCGGTTACGAGCAGTACTTC. It encodes CSARAPDRVAGYEQYF.

The genes are TRBV3-1 and TRBJ2-7; 9 nucleotides line up with TRBD1. The germline V gene encodes CDR1 LGHDT and CDR2 YNNKEL (reference sequence). The length of the CDR3 is 16 residues. The J segment lost 5 bases and the V segment lost 4 bases, leaving 12 bases of the junction unmatched. The CDR3 DNA sequence: TGTGCCAGCAGCCGAGGGGTGGGACAGGGCTTTAACGAGCAGTACTTC. This encodes CASSRGVGQGFNEQYF.

There are many counts of this clonotype. The rearrangement uses TRBV20-1 and TRBJ2-5; D might be TRBD1 (5 bases). The CDR3 totals 14 residues. The germline V and J ends were trimmed by 0 bases and 5 bases, with 13 bases remaining between them. Germline-derived CDR1 and CDR2 are DFQATT and SNEGSKA (reference sequence). CDR3 sequence reads: CSAREAGSKETQYF. The CDR3 DNA reads TGCAGTGCTAGAGAAGCAGGGTCAAAGGAGACCCAGTACTTC.

This clonotype was detected once. The chain carries TRBV3-1 and TRBJ2-7; D possibly corresponds to TRBD1 (5 bases). This CDR3 comprises 15 residues. In germline, CDR1 is LGHDT, CDR2 YNNKEL (reference sequence). Trimming shortened V by 0 bases and J by 0 bases, and 9 bases separated the two germline ends. The CDR3 loop is CASSQDSGFSYEQYF. The CDR3 nucleotides read TGTGCCAGCAGCCAAGACTCAGGGTTCTCCTACGAGCAGTACTTC.

CDR3 coding DNA: TGTGCCAGCAGTTTTACAGGGCCGGGCGAGCAGTACTTC. Its translation: CASSFTGPGEQYF. The chain uses TRBV12-3 or TRBV12-4 and TRBJ2-7; the D gene is possibly TRBD1 (6 bases). This CDR3 spans 13 amino acids. V lost 3 bases to trimming and J lost 6 bases, with 12 bases between them.

In this sample, this clonotype turned up a few times. This sequence joins TRBV9 and TRBJ2-3; D may match TRBD1 or TRBD2 (5 bases each). Per germline, CDR1 SGDLS and CDR2 YYNGEE. Trimming left V 6 bases short and J 6 bases short, with 14 bases between. The CDR3 spans 13 residues. The CDR3 DNA sequence: TGTGCCAGCAAGAGGGGCCTGACGGATACGCAGTATTTT. This gives the protein CASKRGLTDTQYF.

The table lists this clonotype with many counts. The V call is TRBV4-3, the J call TRBJ2-3, with D possibly called TRBD1 or TRBD2 (6 bases each). V was shortened by 2 bases and J by 10 bases, with 10 bases between the two germline ends. CDR3 length: 12 amino acids. Germline lookup yields CDR1 LGHNA and CDR2 YSLEER. CDR3 nucleotides: TGCGCCAGCAGCCAAAGGAGGGGGGCGCAGTATTTT. Residues: CASSQRRGAQYF.

This clonotype was detected only a few times. The chain links TRBV28 to TRBJ1-1; 8 nucleotides agree with TRBD1. V shed 5 bases, J shed 1 base, and the junction held 6 bases outside the gene matches. Germline CDR1 MDHEN, CDR2 SYDVKM. The CDR3 covers 15 residues. The CDR3 nucleotides are TGTGCCAGCAGTCAACGGACAGGGCGGAACACTGAAGCTTTCTTT. Protein sequence: CASSQRTGRNTEAFF.

The V gene is TRBV7-2, the J gene TRBJ2-3; weak D call: TRBD1 (6 bases). CDR1 is SGHTA and CDR2 is FQGNSA in the germline V gene. Deletions cut 6 bases from V and 0 bases from J, with 13 bases between. This CDR3 region has 15 residues. The DNA for the CDR3 is TGTGCCAGCAGTCTGGGGGCCCCGAGCACAGATACGCAGTATTTT. Its translation: CASSLGAPSTDTQYF. Full variable domain (missing parts from reference TRBV7-2 and TRBJ2-3): GAGVSQSPSNKVTEKGKDVELRCDPISGHTALYWYRQSLGQGLEFLIYFQGNSAPDKSGLPSDRFSAERTGGSVSTLTIQRTQQEDSAVYLCASSLGAPSTDTQYFGPGTRLTVL.

The chain employs TRBV7-8 and TRBJ2-7; a possible D gene is TRBD2 (6 bases). Trimming shortened V by 10 bases and J by 5 bases, and 21 bases separated the two germline ends. Germline CDR1 and CDR2: SGHVS and FQNEAQ. The CDR3 runs 14 residues. The CDR3 nucleotides are TGTGCCATGAGTCCCGGGCCAGGGAGGAACGAGCAGTACTTC. This gives the protein CAMSPGPGRNEQYF. Based on the CDR3 plus reference TRBV7-8 and TRBJ2-7, the full variable domain is GAGVSQSPRYKVAKRGQDVALRCDPISGHVSLFWYQQALGQGPEFLTYFQNEAQLDKSGLPSDRFFAERPEGSVSTLKIQRTQQEDSAVYLCAMSPGPGRNEQYFGPGTRLTVT.

This clonotype was seen only a few times. The V gene is TRBV7-2, the J gene TRBJ2-3, with 9 bases matching TRBD1. V shed 5 bases and J 4 bases; nucleotides not matched to a gene: 7. Looked up from germline, CDR1 is SGHTA and CDR2 is FQGNSA. This CDR3 is built from 15 residues. The CDR3 DNA reads as TGTGCCAGCAGCCAAGACAGGGGGTTCTCAGATACGCAGTATTTT. The encoded protein is CASSQDRGFSDTQYF.